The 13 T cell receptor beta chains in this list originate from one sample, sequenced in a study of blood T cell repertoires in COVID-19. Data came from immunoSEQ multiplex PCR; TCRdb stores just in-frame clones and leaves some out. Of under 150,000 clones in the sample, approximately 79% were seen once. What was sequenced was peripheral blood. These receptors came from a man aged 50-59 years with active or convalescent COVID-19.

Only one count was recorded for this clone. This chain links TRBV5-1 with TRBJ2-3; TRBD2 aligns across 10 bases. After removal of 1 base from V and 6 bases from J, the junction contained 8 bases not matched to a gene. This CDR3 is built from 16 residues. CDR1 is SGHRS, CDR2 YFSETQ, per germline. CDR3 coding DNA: TGCGCCAGCAGCTTGCGCCTAGCGGGAGAGTCGGATACGCAGTATTTT. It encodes CASSLRLAGESDTQYF. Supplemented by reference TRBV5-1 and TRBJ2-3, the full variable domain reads KAGVTQTPRYLIKTRGQQVTLSCSPISGHRSVSWYQQTPGQGLQFLFEYFSETQRNKGNFPGRFSGRQFSNSRSEMNVSTLELGDSALYLCASSLRLAGESDTQYFGPGTRLTVL.

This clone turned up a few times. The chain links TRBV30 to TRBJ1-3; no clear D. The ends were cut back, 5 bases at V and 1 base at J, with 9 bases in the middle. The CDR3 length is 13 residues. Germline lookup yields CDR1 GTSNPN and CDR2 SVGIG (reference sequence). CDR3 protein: CAWGRGSGNTIYF. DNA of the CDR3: TGTGCCTGGGGCCGGGGTTCTGGAAACACCATATATTTT. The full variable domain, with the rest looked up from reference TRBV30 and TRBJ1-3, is SQTIHQWPATLVQPVGSPLSLECTVEGTSNPNLYWYRQAAGRGLQLLFYSVGIGQISSEVPQNLSASRPQDRQFILSSKKLLLSDSGFYLCAWGRGSGNTIYFGEGSWLTVV.

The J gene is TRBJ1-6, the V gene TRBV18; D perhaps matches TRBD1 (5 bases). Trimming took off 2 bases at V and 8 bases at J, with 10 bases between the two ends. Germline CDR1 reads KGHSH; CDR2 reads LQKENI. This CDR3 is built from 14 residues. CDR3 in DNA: TGTGCCAGCTCACCAAAGGGGAACGATTCACCCCTCCACTTT. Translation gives CASSPKGNDSPLHF.

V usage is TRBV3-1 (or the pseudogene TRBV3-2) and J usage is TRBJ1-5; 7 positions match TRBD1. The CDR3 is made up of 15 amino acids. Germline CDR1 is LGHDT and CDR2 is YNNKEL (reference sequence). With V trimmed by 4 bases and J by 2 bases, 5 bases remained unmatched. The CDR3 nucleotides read TGTGCCAGCAGCCGTGGTACAGGGGGCAATCAGCCCCAGCATTTT. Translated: CASSRGTGGNQPQHF.

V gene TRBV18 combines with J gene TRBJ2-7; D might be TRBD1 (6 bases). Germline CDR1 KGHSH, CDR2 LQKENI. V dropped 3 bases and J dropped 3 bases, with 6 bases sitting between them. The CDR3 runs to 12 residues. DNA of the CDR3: TGTGCCAGCTCACCGGACAGCTACGAGCAGTACTTC. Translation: CASSPDSYEQYF.

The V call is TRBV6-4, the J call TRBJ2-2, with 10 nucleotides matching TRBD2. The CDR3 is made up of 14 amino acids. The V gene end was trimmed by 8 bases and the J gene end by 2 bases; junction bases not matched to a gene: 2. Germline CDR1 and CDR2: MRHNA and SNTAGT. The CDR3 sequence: CASRTSGNTGELFF. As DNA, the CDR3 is TGTGCCAGCCGGACTAGCGGAAACACCGGGGAGCTGTTTTTT.

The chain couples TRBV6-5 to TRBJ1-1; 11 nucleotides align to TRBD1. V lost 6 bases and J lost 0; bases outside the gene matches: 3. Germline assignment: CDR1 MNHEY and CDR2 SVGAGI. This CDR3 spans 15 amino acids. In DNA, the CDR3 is TGTGCCAGCAGCCGGACAGGGGGCCTGAACACTGAAGCTTTCTTT. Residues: CASSRTGGLNTEAFF.

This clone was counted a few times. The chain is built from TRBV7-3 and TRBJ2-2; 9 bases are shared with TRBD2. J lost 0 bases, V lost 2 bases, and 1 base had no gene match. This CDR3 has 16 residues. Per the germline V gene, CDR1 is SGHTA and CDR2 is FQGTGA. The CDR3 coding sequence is TGTGCCAGCAGCTTAGCGGGAGGGACGAACACCGGGGAGCTGTTTTTT. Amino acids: CASSLAGGTNTGELFF.

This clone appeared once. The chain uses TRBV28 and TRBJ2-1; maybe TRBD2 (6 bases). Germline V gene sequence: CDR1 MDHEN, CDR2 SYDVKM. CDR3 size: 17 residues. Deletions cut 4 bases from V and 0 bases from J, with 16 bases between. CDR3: CASSWPPGGSSYNEQFF. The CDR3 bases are TGTGCCAGCAGTTGGCCCCCCGGAGGGAGCTCCTACAATGAGCAGTTCTTC.

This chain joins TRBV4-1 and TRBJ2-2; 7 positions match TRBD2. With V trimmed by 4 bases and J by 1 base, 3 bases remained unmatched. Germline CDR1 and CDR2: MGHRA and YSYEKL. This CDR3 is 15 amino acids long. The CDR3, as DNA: TGCGCCAGCAGCCTTTCTAGCGGGAACACCGGGGAGCTGTTTTTT. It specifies CASSLSSGNTGELFF.

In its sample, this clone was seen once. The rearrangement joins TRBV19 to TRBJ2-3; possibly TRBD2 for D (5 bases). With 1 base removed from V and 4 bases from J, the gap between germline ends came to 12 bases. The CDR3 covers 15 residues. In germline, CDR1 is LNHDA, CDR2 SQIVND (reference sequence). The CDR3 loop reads CASSIAPTRADTQYF. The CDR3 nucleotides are TGTGCCAGTAGTATAGCCCCGACGCGGGCAGATACGCAGTATTTT. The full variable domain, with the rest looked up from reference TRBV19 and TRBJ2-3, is DGGITQSPKYLFRKEGQNVTLSCEQNLNHDAMYWYRQDPGQGLRLIYYSQIVNDFQKGDIAEGYSVSREKKESFPLTVTSAQKNPTAFYLCASSIAPTRADTQYFGPGTRLTVL.

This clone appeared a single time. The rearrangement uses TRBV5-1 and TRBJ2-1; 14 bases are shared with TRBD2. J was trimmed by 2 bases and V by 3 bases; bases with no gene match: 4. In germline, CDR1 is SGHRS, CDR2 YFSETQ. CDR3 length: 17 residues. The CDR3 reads CASSSPTSGRAYNEQFF. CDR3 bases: TGCGCCAGCAGCTCCCCGACTAGCGGGAGGGCCTACAATGAGCAGTTCTTC.

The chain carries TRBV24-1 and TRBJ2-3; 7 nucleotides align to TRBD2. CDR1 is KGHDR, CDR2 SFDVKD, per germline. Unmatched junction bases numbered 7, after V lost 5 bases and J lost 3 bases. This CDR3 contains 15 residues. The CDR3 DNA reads TGTGCCACCAGTGGAAGACTAGCCCCGACAGATACGCAGTATTTT. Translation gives CATSGRLAPTDTQYF.